This TCR beta chain derives from a study of cytomegalovirus exposure and HLA in healthy donors. General study results and limits: Later findings reportedly placed an Asian-associated ancestry cluster below the approximately 670-donor mean for N-insertions.

The primer mix had 60 Vbeta and 13 Jbeta primers. The method was immunoSEQ multiplex PCR; TCRdb's version includes in-frame clones alone and lacks a portion of them. This table holds approximately 190,000 clones, roughly 13% found once. For this clone: The antigen is not known.

The CDR3 covers 13 residues. Germline V gene lookup returns CDR1 LNHDA and CDR2 SQIVND (reference sequence). V was cut by 10 bases and J by 0 bases, with 9 bases left in between. Sequencing used PBMCs. This chain connects TRBV19 to TRBJ2-2, with no clear D. The origin of this receptor is a man aged 45 to 65 in good health and CMV-seropositive. CDR3 DNA: TGTGCCACGACGGAGACGAACACCGGGGAGCTGTTTTTT. Residues: CATTETNTGELFF.